The 11 T cell receptor beta chains given below trace back to one sample, sequenced in a study of blood T cell repertoires in COVID-19 (dated by TCRdb to the early 2020s). The method was the immunoSEQ multiplex PCR assay. In TCRdb, the immuneACCESS table is reduced to in-frame sequences with V and J assigned. These tables do not hold every clone; where another copy was compared, an unresolved V gene accounts for under half, and the others remain unexplained. The sample table holds around 240,000 clones, of which about 80% were seen once. The ten largest clonotypes hold approximately 7% of the sample. The sample was peripheral blood. These receptor sequences come from a woman in her 50s with acute or convalescent COVID-19.

The chain carries TRBV7-3 and TRBJ2-3; no clear D gene. V gave up 5 bases and J gave up 1 base, with 10 bases separating them. CDR1 is SGHTA and CDR2 is FQGTGA in the germline V gene. CDR3 size: 14 residues. The CDR3 bases are TGTGCCAGCAGCACCCTAGGCGGCACAGATACGCAGTATTTT. This translates into CASSTLGGTDTQYF.

The genes are TRBV20-1 and TRBJ1-1; TRBD1 is a possible D gene (5 bases). The germline V and J ends were trimmed by 5 bases and 11 bases, with 15 bases remaining between them. CDR1 is DFQATT, CDR2 SNEGSKA, per germline (reference sequence). This CDR3 comprises 11 residues. The CDR3 DNA is TGCAGTGCTGGACGGGGGACGGACGCTTTCTTT. Encoded protein: CSAGRGTDAFF.

The rearrangement links TRBV12-3 or TRBV12-4 to TRBJ2-7, with a tentative D call TRBD2 (5 bases). CDR3 length: 12 residues. V was trimmed by 7 bases and J by 3 bases, leaving 10 bases between them. Here the CDR3 reads CASTTRDYEQYF. The CDR3 DNA reads TGTGCCAGCACCACCCGGGACTACGAGCAGTACTTC.

The CDR3 bases are TGTGCCAGCAGCGCACAGGGTGACACTGAAGCTTTCTTT. Residues: CASSAQGDTEAFF. The chain couples TRBV9 to TRBJ1-1, with D possibly TRBD1 on 6 matching bases. This CDR3 has 13 amino acids. V was cut by 3 bases and J by 3 bases, with 9 bases left in between. Germline assignment: CDR1 SGDLS and CDR2 YYNGEE. The whole variable domain, remainder taken from reference TRBV9 and TRBJ1-1, is DSGVTQTPKHLITATGQRVTLRCSPRSGDLSVYWYQQSLDQGLQFLIQYYNGEERAKGNILERFSAQQFPDLHSELNLSSLELGDSALYFCASSAQGDTEAFFGQGTRLTVV.

The chain recombines TRBV28 with TRBJ1-4; TRBD1 aligns across 9 bases. With 7 bases clipped from V and 6 bases from J, the junction kept 9 bases outside the gene matches. CDR1 and CDR2 from the germline V gene are MDHEN and SYDVKM. CDR3 size: 15 residues. DNA of the CDR3: TGTGCCAGCAAAGGCAGTCGGACAGGGGATGAAAAACTGTTTTTT. This translates into CASKGSRTGDEKLFF.

The gene calls are TRBV4-2 and TRBJ2-5, with TRBD1 matching over 11 bases. The CDR3 consists of 16 residues. The V and J ends lost 4 bases and 4 bases, in that order; junction bases with no gene match: 8. The germline V gene has CDR1 LGHNA and CDR2 YNFKEQ. CDR3 sequence (DNA): TGTGCCAGCAGCCCCCGATCCGGGACAGGGGGAGAGACCCAGTACTTC. Its protein product is CASSPRSGTGGETQYF.

This clone turned up a few times. The sample carries other DNA sequences with the same CDR3. V is TRBV7-9 and J is TRBJ1-2; 11 bases align to TRBD1. The germline CDR1 and CDR2 sequences are SEHNR and FQNEAQ (reference sequence). The CDR3 consists of 17 residues. After removal of 1 base from V and 4 bases from J, the junction contained 8 bases not matched to a gene. The DNA for the CDR3 is TGTGCCAGCAGCTTAGGGGGGACAGGGGGAGTCTCCTATGGCTACACCTTC. This sequence encodes CASSLGGTGGVSYGYTF.

This clone was seen only a few times. The chain couples TRBV5-6 to TRBJ1-4; 10 nucleotides match TRBD1. V lost 2 bases to trimming and J lost 6 bases; unmatched junction nucleotides: 1. The germline V gene has CDR1 SGHDT and CDR2 YYEEEE. The CDR3 is made up of 14 amino acids. CDR3 DNA: TGTGCCAGCAGCTTCGGGACAGGGGATGAAAAACTGTTTTTT. Translation gives CASSFGTGDEKLFF. The complete variable domain, with remaining parts taken from reference TRBV5-6 and TRBJ1-4, reads DAGVTQSPTHLIKTRGQQVTLRCSPKSGHDTVSWYQQALGQGPQFIFQYYEEEERQRGNFPDRFSGHQFPNYSSELNVNALLLGDSALYLCASSFGTGDEKLFFGSGTQLSVL.

This clone was observed once. The chain employs TRBV4-1 and TRBJ1-4; D is uncertain. CDR1 and CDR2 from the germline V gene are MGHRA and YSYEKL. The CDR3 has 16 amino acids. The V end lost 2 bases, the J end lost 2 bases, and 12 bases lay between the germline ends. The CDR3 region has the DNA TGCGCCAGCAGCCAACTTATGAGGAGGACTAATGAAAAACTGTTTTTT. This gives the protein CASSQLMRRTNEKLFF.

The chain joins TRBV28 to TRBJ2-3, with 9 bases identical to TRBD1. J lost 3 bases, V lost 3 bases, and 10 bases had no gene match. The V gene's germline CDR1 is MDHEN and CDR2 SYDVKM. This CDR3 has 17 residues. The chain's CDR3 is CASSFADRGPWTDTQYF. CDR3 nucleotides: TGTGCCAGCAGTTTCGCGGACAGGGGCCCTTGGACAGATACGCAGTATTTT.

The gene calls are TRBV18 and TRBJ2-7, with 10 bases identical to TRBD1. Per the germline V gene, CDR1 is KGHSH and CDR2 is LQKENI. CDR3 length: 14 residues. With 5 bases clipped from V and 3 bases from J, the junction kept 4 bases outside the gene matches. The CDR3 loop is CASSTGDRGYEQYF. The CDR3 nucleotides read TGTGCCAGCTCAACCGGGGACAGGGGCTACGAGCAGTACTTC.